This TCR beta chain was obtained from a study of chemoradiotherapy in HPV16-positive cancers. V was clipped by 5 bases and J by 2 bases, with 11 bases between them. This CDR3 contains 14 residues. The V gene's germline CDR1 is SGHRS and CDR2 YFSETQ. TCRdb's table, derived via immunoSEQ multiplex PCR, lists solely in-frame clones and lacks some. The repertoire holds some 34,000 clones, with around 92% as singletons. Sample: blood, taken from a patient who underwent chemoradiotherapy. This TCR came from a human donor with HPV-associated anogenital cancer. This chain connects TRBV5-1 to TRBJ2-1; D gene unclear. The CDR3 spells CASRYLETYNEQFF. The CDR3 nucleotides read TGCGCCAGCAGATATCTAGAGACCTACAATGAGCAGTTCTTC. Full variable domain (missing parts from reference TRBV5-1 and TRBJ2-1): KAGVTQTPRYLIKTRGQQVTLSCSPISGHRSVSWYQQTPGQGLQFLFEYFSETQRNKGNFPGRFSGRQFSNSRSEMNVSTLELGDSALYLCASRYLETYNEQFFGPGTRLTVL.